The clone carrying this T cell receptor (beta chain) was seen only once. The data were obtained in a study of blood T cell repertoires in COVID-19. The CDR3 is 13 residues long. Germline V gene sequence: CDR1 LNHDA, CDR2 SQIVND (reference sequence). V was trimmed by 8 bases and J by 1 base, leaving 11 bases between them. The repertoire was sequenced with immunoSEQ multiplex PCR; TCRdb's copy has only in-frame clones and lacks some. The sample includes approximately 140,000 clones, around 85% of them seen just once. This clonotype originated in a woman aged 55-70 years with COVID-19, enrolled during active disease. The sample taken for sequencing was peripheral blood. The chain carries TRBV19 and TRBJ1-1; D may be TRBD1 (6 bases). The CDR3 nucleotides are TGTGCCAGTGGGGGCGCGCGGAACACTGAAGCTTTCTTT. Translated, it gives CASGGARNTEAFF.